The next 23 T cell receptor beta chains were all read from a single sample in a study of post-analysis software for immune sequencing data. General study findings and limits: About 5 TRBV segments (TRBV5-6, TRBV5-1 and TRBV20-1 among them) occurred more frequently in patients than in controls.

The TCR beta cDNA libraries carried unique molecular identifiers. Each CDR3 protein is one row after TCRdb ran MiXCR on the PCR reads. The profile covers 750,000 to 950,000 distinct CDR3 sequences, with about half appearing a single time and roughly 5.2% taken by the ten largest. Antigens for these TCRs are unknown. Source material: blood. The receptor source for this set is a girl under 18 with multiple sclerosis.

This clonotype was seen once. This chain joins TRBV6-1 and TRBJ2-2, with D unclear. CDR3 length: 12 residues. The V and J ends lost 8 bases and 4 bases respectively, with 8 bases between them. The V gene's germline CDR1 is MNHNS and CDR2 SASEGT. The CDR3 bases are TGTGCCAGCGTCACCCTCACCGGGGAGCTGTTTTTT. Residues: CASVTLTGELFF.

The V call is TRBV5-6, the J call TRBJ2-5, with 13 bases matching TRBD2. Germline loops: CDR1 SGHDT, CDR2 YYEEEE. The CDR3 runs to 16 residues. J gave up 6 bases and V 0 bases, and 5 bases lay outside the gene matches. The CDR3: CASSLGVLAGGQTQYF. CDR3 nucleotide sequence: TGTGCCAGCAGCTTGGGAGTACTAGCGGGAGGGCAGACCCAGTACTTC.

The V gene is TRBV4-2, the J gene TRBJ2-1; D remains unclear. V lost 2 bases to trimming and J lost 8 bases, with 7 bases between them. Germline CDR1 LGHNA, CDR2 YNFKEQ. There are 12 residues in the CDR3. CDR3: CASSQMSDEQFF. CDR3 sequence (DNA): TGTGCCAGCAGCCAAATGTCGGATGAGCAGTTCTTC.

V usage is TRBV20-1 and J usage is TRBJ2-7, with D uncertain. CDR3 length equals 13 residues. Germline-derived CDR1 and CDR2 are DFQATT and SNEGSKA (reference sequence). The V end was cut by 2 bases, the J end by 3 bases, with 11 bases between. The CDR3 loop reads CSARTPSVYEQYF. CDR3 coding DNA: TGCAGTGCTAGAACACCGTCGGTCTACGAGCAGTACTTC.

The J gene is TRBJ2-3, the V gene TRBV20-1; 11 bases line up with TRBD2. The CDR3 totals 15 residues. Germline assignment: CDR1 DFQATT and CDR2 SNEGSKA (reference sequence). The V gene end was trimmed by 6 bases and the J gene end by 4 bases; junction bases not matched to a gene: 9. The CDR3 coding sequence is TGCAGTGCCGGCCCTAGCGGGAGGATCGCAGATACGCAGTATTTT. As protein: CSAGPSGRIADTQYF.

This clonotype was seen a handful of times. The chain combines TRBV20-1 with TRBJ1-2; D not resolved. The CDR3 spans 13 residues. In germline, CDR1 is DFQATT, CDR2 SNEGSKA (reference sequence). Trimming left V 4 bases short and J 4 bases short, with 13 bases between. Here the CDR3 reads CSATPSAPYGYTF. The CDR3 DNA reads TGCAGTGCTACACCCAGCGCGCCCTATGGCTACACCTTC.

J is TRBJ1-2 and V is TRBV12-3 or TRBV12-4; D not resolved. The length of the CDR3 is 13 residues. Trimming left V 1 base short and J 4 bases short, with 7 bases between. The CDR3 DNA is TGTGCCAGCAGTTTAGTAGGCGTCTATGGCTACACCTTC. Translation: CASSLVGVYGYTF.

This clonotype was seen once. The rearrangement joins TRBV4-2 to TRBJ2-1; no clear D. The CDR3 has 14 amino acids. Deletions cut 1 base from V and 5 bases from J, with 9 bases between. Germline V gene sequence: CDR1 LGHNA, CDR2 YNFKEQ. CDR3 bases: TGTGCCAGCAGCCAAGGAGCTGGAAACAATGAGCAGTTCTTC. This sequence encodes CASSQGAGNNEQFF.

This clonotype was observed a few times. CDR3 protein: CASRKGDSYEQYF. Here the CDR3 DNA reads TGCGCCAGCAGAAAGGGGGACTCCTACGAGCAGTACTTC. V and J are TRBV5-1 and TRBJ2-7; tentatively, D is TRBD1 (6 bases). With 5 bases removed from V and 0 bases from J, the gap between germline ends came to 9 bases. The germline CDR1 and CDR2 sequences are SGHRS and YFSETQ. CDR3 length equals 13 residues. Combining the CDR3 with reference TRBV5-1 and TRBJ2-7 gives the whole variable domain KAGVTQTPRYLIKTRGQQVTLSCSPISGHRSVSWYQQTPGQGLQFLFEYFSETQRNKGNFPGRFSGRQFSNSRSEMNVSTLELGDSALYLCASRKGDSYEQYFGPGTRLTVT.

V usage is TRBV28 and J usage is TRBJ2-3, with D possibly matching TRBD1 (5 bases). The CDR3 consists of 15 residues. Germline CDR1 reads MDHEN; CDR2 reads SYDVKM. V shed 5 bases and J shed 0 bases, with 12 bases lying between them. This CDR3 reads CASSADSTSTDTQYF. The CDR3 coding sequence is TGTGCCAGCAGTGCCGACAGTACCAGCACAGATACGCAGTATTTT.

This clonotype was detected only once. This rearrangement joins TRBV24-1 to TRBJ2-5, with TRBD2 matching over 13 bases. The CDR3 is made up of 16 amino acids. The V segment lost 4 bases and the J segment 4 bases; nucleotides outside the gene matches: 5. Germline lookup yields CDR1 KGHDR and CDR2 SFDVKD. CDR3 bases: TGTGCCACCAGTGAGGGGACTAGCGGGGTTGTAGAGACCCAGTACTTC. Translation: CATSEGTSGVVETQYF.

V usage is TRBV29-1 and J usage is TRBJ2-3, with D hard to call. The V gene's germline CDR1 is SQVTM and CDR2 ANQGSEA. The germline V and J ends were trimmed by 1 base and 4 bases, with 12 bases remaining between them. The CDR3 extends over 14 amino acids. The DNA for the CDR3 is TGCAGCGTTGAAGGAGGAGAGAATCCAGATACGCAGTATTTT. This translates into CSVEGGENPDTQYF.

This chain connects TRBV4-3 to TRBJ1-4, with no clear D. Trimming shortened V by 0 bases and J by 4 bases, and 6 bases separated the two germline ends. The germline CDR1 and CDR2 sequences are LGHNA and YSLEER. The CDR3 is made up of 14 amino acids. The CDR3 DNA reads as TGCGCCAGCAGCCAAGATCGGAGTAATGAAAAACTGTTTTTT. This gives the protein CASSQDRSNEKLFF.

The chain links TRBV5-1 to TRBJ2-1, with D perhaps TRBD2 (6 bases). The germline V and J ends were trimmed by 4 bases and 10 bases, with 18 bases remaining between them. Germline CDR1 reads SGHRS; CDR2 reads YFSETQ. This CDR3 contains 14 residues. In nucleotides, the CDR3 is TGCGCCAGCAGCGTCGAGCTAGCGCCCGGGGAGCAGTTCTTC. It translates to CASSVELAPGEQFF.

This sequence joins TRBV20-1 and TRBJ1-1, with D possibly being TRBD1 (6 bases). Germline CDR1 DFQATT, CDR2 SNEGSKA (reference sequence). V lost 0 bases to trimming and J lost 2 bases, with 22 bases between them. The CDR3 consists of 18 residues. CDR3 sequence (DNA): TGCAGTGCTAGAGATGCCGCTTTCCGGGGGGCGGAAAACACTGAAGCTTTCTTT. Protein product: CSARDAAFRGAENTEAFF.

This clonotype has only a few counts. This chain links TRBV11-1 with TRBJ2-4; D may correspond to TRBD1 or TRBD2 (6 bases each). Judging by the DNA end, TRBJ2-7 fits better; the J call may be wrong. Germline V gene lookup returns CDR1 SGHAT and CDR2 FQDESV (reference sequence). This CDR3 comprises 16 residues. CDR3 in DNA: TGTGCCAGCAGCTTCACGAGGGGGGACCTTGTGGACGAGCAGTACTTC. Residues: CASSFTRGDLVDEQYF.

This clonotype has a handful of counts. The chain has TRBV10-3 and TRBJ2-2; no clear D. Germline V gene lookup returns CDR1 ENHRY and CDR2 SYGVKD. The CDR3 runs 15 residues. V was shortened by 0 bases and J by 6 bases, with 11 bases between the two germline ends. In DNA form, the CDR3 reads TGTGCCATCAGTGAGTCCGACGGACCGGCCGGGGAGCTGTTTTTT. Its translation is CAISESDGPAGELFF.

This clonotype was counted a few times. The gene calls are TRBV12-3 or TRBV12-4 and TRBJ2-5; weak D call: TRBD1 (7 bases). The CDR3 covers 13 residues. Trimming shortened V by 6 bases and J by 2 bases, and 10 bases separated the two germline ends. The CDR3 bases are TGTGCCAGCAGGACAGGGAGGCAAGAGACCCAGTACTTC. This translates into CASRTGRQETQYF.

The chain links TRBV27 to TRBJ2-1, with D unclear. Germline lookup yields CDR1 MNHEY and CDR2 SMNVEV (reference sequence). The V end was cut by 5 bases, the J end by 7 bases, with 9 bases between. The CDR3 has 12 residues. As DNA, the CDR3 is TGTGCCAGCAGTAATTCGTGGAATGAGCAGTTCTTC. Its translation: CASSNSWNEQFF.

This clonotype was seen a few times. The chain combines TRBV6-5 with TRBJ2-7, with D perhaps matching TRBD2 (5 bases). This CDR3 is 15 amino acids long. Trimming removed 6 bases at V and 2 bases at J, with 17 bases between. CDR1 and CDR2 (germline): MNHEY, SVGAGI. In DNA, the CDR3 is TGTGCCAGCAGCCCCCCTGGGCTAGCTCCCTACGAGCAGTACTTC. Residues: CASSPPGLAPYEQYF.

This clonotype was seen only a few times. The J gene is TRBJ2-7, the V gene TRBV27, with 10 bases fitting TRBD2. V shed 4 bases, J shed 3 bases, and the junction held 3 bases outside the gene matches. The CDR3 runs 14 residues. Germline CDR1 MNHEY, CDR2 SMNVEV (reference sequence). CDR3 amino acids: CASSSRTSGYEQYF. The DNA of the CDR3 is TGTGCCAGCAGTTCTAGGACTAGCGGCTACGAGCAGTACTTC.

The gene calls are TRBV30 and TRBJ2-5; 11 bases map to TRBD1. The CDR3 has 14 residues. The germline gives CDR1 GTSNPN, CDR2 SVGIG (reference sequence). V lost 2 bases and J lost 5; bases outside the gene matches: 4. This chain's CDR3 is CAWSRDRGGETQYF. Here the CDR3 DNA reads TGTGCCTGGAGTCGGGACAGGGGGGGGGAGACCCAGTACTTC.

V usage is TRBV4-3 and J usage is TRBJ2-1, with 8 bases matching TRBD2. The CDR3 loop spans 17 amino acids. Trimming removed 0 bases from V and 4 bases from J; junction bases left unmatched: 8. Germline CDR1 and CDR2: LGHNA and YSLEER. The chain's CDR3 is CASSQDTSGILYNEQFF. Written as DNA, the CDR3 is TGCGCCAGCAGCCAAGATACTAGCGGTATACTTTACAATGAGCAGTTCTTC.